These T cell receptor beta chains were read from a single sample in a study of OX40 agonist ivuxolimab in advanced cancers. Sequencing used immunoSEQ multiplex PCR; TCRdb keeps in-frame clones, though not all of them. Here the sample spans approximately 94,000 clones, approximately 81% being singletons. The specimen comprised CD4+ or CD8+ T cells sorted from blood, sampled in a trial of the OX40 agonist ivuxolimab. The receptors were sampled from an adult with an advanced solid tumor such as melanoma, head and neck, liver or kidney cancer. CDR3s include the opening cysteine and the closing phenylalanine or tryptophan. Clone size, where shown, is once, few, many, or a class for clones that have expanded.

-	TRBV11-2	TRBJ2-2	CASSQQGGELFF
-	TRBV10-3	TRBJ1-1	CAISEIGTNTEAFF
-	TRBV5-4	TRBJ2-3	CASSLGGVGGPTDTQYF
once	TRBV28	TRBJ2-7	CASSPPQGWDLEQYF
-	TRBV19	TRBJ2-2	CASRGGGTGELFF
-	TRBV7-8	TRBJ1-1	CASSWDRRTEAFF
once	TRBV6-6	TRBJ1-5	CASSYPLFGVNQPQHF
-	TRBV7-9	TRBJ2-1	CASSFSGHEQFF
-	TRBV25-1	TRBJ1-5	CASRSGDQPQHF
-	TRBV27	TRBJ2-7	CASSLEGRGSYEQYF